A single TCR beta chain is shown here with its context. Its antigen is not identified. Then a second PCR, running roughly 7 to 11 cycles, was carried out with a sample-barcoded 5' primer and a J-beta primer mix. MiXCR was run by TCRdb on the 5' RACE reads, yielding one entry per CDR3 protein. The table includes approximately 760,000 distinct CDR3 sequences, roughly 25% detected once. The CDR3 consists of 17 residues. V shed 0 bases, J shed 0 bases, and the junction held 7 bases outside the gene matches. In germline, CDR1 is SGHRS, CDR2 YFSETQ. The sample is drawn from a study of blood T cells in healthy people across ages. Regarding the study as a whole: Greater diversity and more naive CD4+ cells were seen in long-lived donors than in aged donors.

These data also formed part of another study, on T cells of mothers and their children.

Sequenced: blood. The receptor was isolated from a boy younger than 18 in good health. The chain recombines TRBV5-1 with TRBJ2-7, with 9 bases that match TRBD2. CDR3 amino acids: CASSLEASGMVSYEQYF. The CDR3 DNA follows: TGCGCCAGCAGCTTGGAGGCTAGCGGGATGGTCTCCTACGAGCAGTACTTC.